This T cell receptor beta chain was documented in a study of a mutant IDH1 vaccine in newly diagnosed glioma. Across the study: Vaccination started 4-6 weeks after radiotherapy alone, or with temozolomide cycles. Prior therapy was radiotherapy, temozolomide, or both; most received both.

Profiled with immunoSEQ multiplex PCR; TCRdb holds only in-frame clones, not every one. This table has around 120,000 clones, 80% appearing once. Comments on this clone: The antigen is undetermined.

Trimming removed 7 bases at V and 0 bases at J, with 12 bases between. CDR1 is MNHEY and CDR2 is SVGAGI in the germline V gene. The CDR3 contains 15 residues. Study observations and caveats: Vaccination induced immune responses in 93.3% of patients.

Time point described: week 11, during vaccination. It was 300 ug of mutant IDH1 20-mer peptide that made up each vaccine dose, given with topical imiquimod. Astrocytomas found in donors were new, WHO grade 3 or 4, IDH1-mutant and ATRX-lost. The chain has TRBV6-5 and TRBJ1-4; TRBD1 is a possible D gene (6 bases). This receptor was taken from a man in his forties with glioma. Sequenced material: PBMCs, taken from a glioma patient whose treatment included an IDH1 peptide vaccine. The CDR3 coding sequence is TGTGCCAGCACGAGAGGGGGTGCAACTAATGAAAAACTGTTTTTT. It is translated as CASTRGGATNEKLFF.